A selection of T cell receptor beta chains follows, all from one sample in a study of CD8+CD57+ T cells in acquired aplastic anemia. TCRdb fed the reads into MiXCR, producing one record per CDR3 protein. Of 250,000 to 300,000 distinct CDR3 sequences listed, 45% to 65% were seen once; the top ten hold approximately 8.2%. Sample: sorted CD4+, CD8+, or CD8+CD57+ T cells (not recorded which) from PBMCs. These receptors originate from a human donor with severe aplastic anemia or a healthy control (not recorded which). Both conserved end residues are part of each CDR3. D genes are given only for firm matches. Only some rows state a clone size, as once, few, many or a class for expanded clones.

>TRBV19|many|TRBD1|TRBJ2-7
TGTGCCAGTAGAACTTCCACAGGGGGTCCCTACGAGCAGTACTTC
CASRTSTGGPYEQYF
>TRBV7-7|-|-|TRBJ1-4
TGTGCTAGCAGCTCTGGGGCGGGGGGTGAAAAACCGTTTTTT
CASSSGAGGEKPFF
>TRBV20-1|many|TRBD2|TRBJ2-3
TGCAGTGCGTGTCCAAGCGGGGGGGCTAAGGATACGCAGTATTTT
CSACPSGGAKDTQYF
>TRBV12-5|-|-|TRBJ2-7
TGTGCTAGTGGTTTGACTCTTCCAGGGGTACCCTACGAGCAGTACTTC
CASGLTLPGVPYEQYF
>TRBV7-9|-|-|TRBJ1-4
TGTGCCAGCAGCTCCGCTGTATTAGCGAATGGGAAACTGTTTTTT
CASSSAVLANGKLFF
>TRBV20-1|once|TRBD1|TRBJ1-2
TGCAGTGCTCCGACAGGGGAAGGCCGATCCTATGGCTACACCTTC
CSAPTGEGRSYGYTF
>TRBV13|once|-|TRBJ2-3
TGTGCCAGCAGCCTTGGACAGCGCACAGATACGCAGTATTTT
CASSLGQRTDTQYF
>TRBV11-2|few|-|TRBJ2-7
TGTGCCAGCAGCTTAGTCCCCTCCGAGCAGTACTTC
CASSLVPSEQYF
>TRBV10-3|-|TRBD1|TRBJ1-1
TGTGCCATCAGTGAGGGGACAGAAGAAACTGAAGCTTTCTTT
CAISEGTEETEAFF
>TRBV19|many|-|TRBJ2-5
TGTGCCAGTAGTATTTTTCGGGGGAAAGAGACCCAGTACTTC
CASSIFRGKETQYF
>TRBV6-6|many|-|TRBJ1-2
TGTGCCAGTTCCCCGGACAGAGCCTTTCCAAACTATGGCTACACCTTC
CASSPDRAFPNYGYTF
>TRBV6-6|many|-|TRBJ1-1
TGTGCCAGCAGCCCCGCAGGGCTGAACACTGAAGCTTTCTTT
CASSPAGLNTEAFF
>TRBV7-6|few|-|TRBJ2-5
TGTGCCAGCAGCCCATCAGGGGGGCGGAACCAAGAGACCCAGTACTTC
CASSPSGGRNQETQYF
>TRBV2|few|-|TRBJ2-7
TGCGCCAGCAGGGACTCCATCTGGGAGCAGTACTTC
CASRDSIWEQYF
>TRBV7-2|few|-|TRBJ2-3
TGTGCCAGCAGCTTAGAAGGAAGCACAGATACGCAGTATTTT
CASSLEGSTDTQYF
>TRBV2|-|-|TRBJ1-6
TGTGCCAGCAGTGAACGGCACAGCTCCTATAATTCACCCCTCCACTTT
CASSERHSSYNSPLHF
>TRBV19|-|-|TRBJ2-3
TGTGCCAGTAGTGCTTGGGGGGTACCTGAGACAGATACGCAGTATTTT
CASSAWGVPETDTQYF
>TRBV18|many|TRBD1|TRBJ2-7
TGTGCCAGCTCGCCCTGTGTTGGGACAGGATGCCACGAGCAGTACTTC
CASSPCVGTGCHEQYF
>TRBV7-3|-|-|TRBJ2-3
TGTGCCGGCAGTCACGGCGAGGTGGATACGCAGTATTTT
CAGSHGEVDTQYF
>TRBV6-2/TRBV6-3|-|-|TRBJ2-7
TGTGCCAGCAGCCACAACCCAGACAGGTCCTACGAGCAGTACTTC
CASSHNPDRSYEQYF
>TRBV5-1|many|TRBD2|TRBJ2-3
TGCGCCAGCAGCCTTGGAGGACTAGCGGCTACAGATACGCAGTATTTT
CASSLGGLAATDTQYF
>TRBV29-1|many|-|TRBJ1-4
TGCAGCGCCCGGTGGGGGGCAGGGGAAAAACTGTTTTTT
CSARWGAGEKLFF
>TRBV12-3/TRBV12-4|few|-|TRBJ2-4
TGTGCCAGCAGCCTCGGACAGTGGGCTTTAGCCAAAAACATTCAGTACTTC
CASSLGQWALAKNIQYF
>TRBV4-1|many|TRBD1|TRBJ1-6
TGCGCCAGCAGCCAAGATAAAGGGACAGGGGGGGCACCCCTCCACTTT
CASSQDKGTGGAPLHF
>TRBV12-3/TRBV12-4|many|TRBD1|TRBJ2-7
TGTGCCAGCAGCCACCCCCGCAGACAGGGAAGCTCCTACGAGCAGTACTTC
CASSHPRRQGSSYEQYF
>TRBV2|few|-|TRBJ2-5
TGTGCCAGCGAATCGGCAGGGGTAGTGACAGAGACCCAGTACTTC
CASESAGVVTETQYF
>TRBV14|-|TRBD1|TRBJ2-5
TGTGCCAGCAGCGATACTAACAGGGGCTCGGAGACCCAGTACTTC
CASSDTNRGSETQYF
>TRBV11-2|-|-|TRBJ1-2
TGTGCCAGCAGCTTATTACAGGGTGGCTATGGCTACACCTTC
CASSLLQGGYGYTF
>TRBV20-1|-|-|TRBJ2-1
TGCAGTGCTAGAGATGGGGCCAGCTCCTACAATGAGCAGTTCTTC
CSARDGASSYNEQFF
>TRBV12-3/TRBV12-4|-|-|TRBJ2-6
TGTGCCAGCAGTTCGTCTATCGACTCTGGGGCCAACGTCCTGACTTTC
CASSSSIDSGANVLTF